What follows is one T cell receptor (beta chain) and its context. The data were obtained in a study of CD8 T cells in ankylosing spondylitis. Trimming cost V 1 base and J 8 bases; bases outside gene matches: 4. Germline loops: CDR1 SEHNR, CDR2 FQNEAQ (reference sequence). CDR3 length: 13 residues. Each CDR3 protein gets one entry after TCRdb re-called the 5' RACE reads with MiXCR. The sample holds around 150,000 distinct CDR3 sequences, around 42% seen once. This receptor was obtained from a male donor with ankylosing spondylitis. This chain joins TRBV7-9 and TRBJ1-2, with 7 bases lining up with TRBD1. Sequencing was carried out using synovial fluid, either unsorted or a sorted T cell fraction (not recorded which). Here the CDR3 reads CASSLGWTGGYTF. The CDR3 nucleotides are TGTGCCAGCAGCTTAGGTTGGACAGGCGGCTACACCTTC.